One and the same sample provided the 20 T cell receptor beta chains below, sequenced in a study of PD-1 blockade in mismatch repair-deficient tumors. Profiling relied on immunoSEQ multiplex PCR, and the TCRdb table lists in-frame clones only, not all of them. The repertoire includes just under 80,000 clones, approximately 80% of them detected once, and approximately 5.1% sits in the top ten. Sequenced here: peripheral blood, sampled 44 weeks after starting pembrolizumab. The source of these receptors is an adult with mismatch repair-deficient cancer.

The J gene is TRBJ2-1, the V gene TRBV6-1, with D uncertain. Germline V gene lookup returns CDR1 MNHNS and CDR2 SASEGT. V gave up 7 bases and J gave up 15 bases, with 16 bases separating them. This CDR3 is 11 amino acids long. CDR3 DNA sequence: TGTGCCAGCACCTTGGCTAGATTTGCGTTCTTC. It encodes CASTLARFAFF.

Only a few counts were recorded for this clone. V gene TRBV5-6 combines with J gene TRBJ2-7; 12 positions match TRBD2. The CDR3 extends over 16 amino acids. Germline lookup yields CDR1 SGHDT and CDR2 YYEEEE. With V trimmed by 4 bases and J by 5 bases, 10 bases remained unmatched. CDR3 sequence (DNA): TGTGCCAGCAGCCGCTTCCGACTAGCGGGAGTAGACGAGCAGTACTTC. Encoded protein: CASSRFRLAGVDEQYF.

The V call is TRBV6-6, the J call TRBJ1-5; no definite D call. V shed 5 bases and J shed 0 bases, with 8 bases lying between them. This CDR3 is built from 14 residues. Germline CDR1 MNHNY, CDR2 SVGAGI (reference sequence). Here the CDR3 reads CASSTAYSNQPQHF. The CDR3 DNA sequence: TGTGCCAGCAGTACAGCTTATAGCAATCAGCCCCAGCATTTT.

This chain uses TRBV4-1 with TRBJ1-3; D not resolved. The V gene lost 4 bases and the J gene lost 2 bases, with 15 bases spanning the gap. Germline V lookup: CDR1 MGHRA, CDR2 YSYEKL. The CDR3 totals 16 residues. CDR3 bases: TGCGCCAGCAGCCCTGACGACTGGGTTGCTGGAAACACCATATATTTT. It specifies CASSPDDWVAGNTIYF.

V usage is TRBV2 and J usage is TRBJ1-5; D is ambiguous. V lost 2 bases, J lost 3 bases, and 14 bases lay in between. The CDR3 length is 16 residues. Germline CDR1 reads SNHLY; CDR2 reads FYNNEI. The CDR3 loop reads CASSERKSGNNQPQHF. CDR3 in DNA: TGTGCCAGCAGTGAACGAAAGTCGGGAAACAATCAGCCCCAGCATTTT.

J is TRBJ2-6 and V is TRBV19; no clear D gene. The V end lost 10 bases, the J end lost 2 bases, and 12 bases lay between the germline ends. The length of the CDR3 is 14 residues. Per the germline V gene, CDR1 is LNHDA and CDR2 is SQIVND (reference sequence). In DNA, the CDR3 is TGTGCCACCCGCCGTGGGGCTGGGGCCAACGTCCTGACTTTC. It codes for CATRRGAGANVLTF.

The rearrangement uses TRBV30 and TRBJ1-4; TRBD1 matches at 10 bases. The CDR3 totals 13 residues. Trimming took 2 bases from V and 7 from J; bases not matched to a gene: 1. Germline-derived CDR1 and CDR2 are GTSNPN and SVGIG (reference sequence). The CDR3 here is CAWSRDRGEKLFF. CDR3 bases: TGTGCCTGGAGTCGGGACAGGGGTGAAAAACTGTTTTTT.

This clone was found once. The CDR3 spells CASSVEGTSGTYNEQFF. The CDR3 DNA follows: TGTGCCAGCAGCGTAGAGGGGACTAGCGGGACTTACAATGAGCAGTTCTTC. This chain uses TRBV9 with TRBJ2-1, with 13 positions matching TRBD2. CDR1 is SGDLS, CDR2 YYNGEE, per germline. The CDR3 has 17 residues. The V and J ends lost 0 bases and 4 bases, in that order; junction bases with no gene match: 4.

The V and J genes are TRBV6-1 and TRBJ1-1; no firm D call. The germline gives CDR1 MNHNS, CDR2 SASEGT. This CDR3 contains 16 residues. V was shortened by 1 base and J by 0 bases, with 12 bases between the two germline ends. The CDR3 DNA follows: TGTGCCAGCAGTGAAGAGGGATCAACAATGAACACTGAAGCTTTCTTT. This encodes CASSEEGSTMNTEAFF.

V gene TRBV11-2 combines with J gene TRBJ2-1; TRBD2 matches at 8 bases. Germline V CDR1 and CDR2: SGHAT, FQNNGV. Germline trimming cut 6 bases from V and 0 bases from J; bases unmatched to any gene: 7. The CDR3 covers 16 residues. Written as DNA, the CDR3 is TGTGCCAGCAGGTCCCTCAGCGGGAGCTCCTACAATGAGCAGTTCTTC. Translating it yields CASRSLSGSSYNEQFF.

V is TRBV5-4 and J is TRBJ2-1; a weak D match, TRBD2 (6 bases). The CDR3 runs 15 residues. Germline assignment: CDR1 SGHNT and CDR2 YYREEE (reference sequence). Trimming took 2 bases from V and 5 from J, leaving 14 bases between them. As DNA, the CDR3 is TGTGCCAGCAGCTTCGGCGGGATCAAGGACAATGAGCAGTTCTTC. Its protein product is CASSFGGIKDNEQFF.

This clone was counted a few times. The chain couples TRBV7-8 to TRBJ2-7; 7 bases align to TRBD2. The CDR3 consists of 15 residues. Germline V lookup: CDR1 SGHVS, CDR2 FQNEAQ. Unmatched junction bases numbered 10, after V lost 1 base and J lost 7 bases. The CDR3 region has the DNA TGTGCCAGCAGCTTAGGAGGACTAGACCCGGTTGAGCAGTACTTC. This sequence encodes CASSLGGLDPVEQYF.

The rearrangement uses TRBV27 and TRBJ1-2, with no clear D. The CDR3 is 17 amino acids. V lost 4 bases and J 3 bases, leaving 21 bases between the germline ends. The germline CDR1 and CDR2 sequences are MNHEY and SMNVEV (reference sequence). Here the CDR3 DNA reads TGTGCCAGCAGTTCCAGACGCCCCCGGGCCCCGTACTATGGCTACACCTTC. It encodes CASSSRRPRAPYYGYTF.

A remark on this clone: The sample carries other DNA sequences with the same CDR3. The V gene is TRBV11-3, the J gene TRBJ2-2; no reliable D call. From germline, CDR1 is SGHNT and CDR2 YENEEA. V gave up 3 bases and J gave up 4 bases, with 12 bases separating them. This CDR3 is 15 amino acids long. In DNA, the CDR3 is TGTGCCAGCAGCTTGGATGGCAGAGCCACCGGGGAGCTGTTTTTT. Translation: CASSLDGRATGELFF.

J is TRBJ2-1 and V is TRBV7-2; maybe TRBD2 (6 bases). V was shortened by 3 bases and J by 0 bases, with 15 bases between the two germline ends. CDR3 length: 17 amino acids. Germline V gene lookup returns CDR1 SGHTA and CDR2 FQGNSA. CDR3 DNA: TGTGCCAGCAGCTTTAGGCACCGGGACTCCTCCTACAATGAGCAGTTCTTC. Translation: CASSFRHRDSSYNEQFF.

This rearrangement joins TRBV18 to TRBJ2-5, with 7 bases that match TRBD2. Per germline, CDR1 KGHSH and CDR2 LQKENI. The CDR3 covers 13 residues. The V gene end was trimmed by 5 bases and the J gene end by 3 bases; junction bases not matched to a gene: 3. DNA of the CDR3: TGTGCCAGCTCATCAGGACTAGAAGAGACCCAGTACTTC. Translating it yields CASSSGLEETQYF.

The CDR3 DNA sequence: TGTGCCAGCAGCCTATTTCATGAGCAGTTCTTC. The encoded protein is CASSLFHEQFF. The chain couples TRBV7-8 to TRBJ2-1, with D unresolved. The CDR3 has 11 residues. Germline CDR1 is SGHVS and CDR2 is FQNEAQ. Trimming shortened V by 5 bases and J by 8 bases, and 7 bases separated the two germline ends.

This clone appeared a few times. The chain carries TRBV9 and TRBJ1-3; TRBD1 might be the D (5 bases). V lost 1 base and J 4 bases, leaving 15 bases between the germline ends. The germline V gene encodes CDR1 SGDLS and CDR2 YYNGEE. This CDR3 spans 16 amino acids. In nucleotides, the CDR3 is TGTGCCAGCAGCGTAACATCGGGACCAGAGGGAAACACCATATATTTT. This encodes CASSVTSGPEGNTIYF.

The chain is built from TRBV2 and TRBJ1-4, with a tentative D call TRBD1 (5 bases). Germline assignment: CDR1 SNHLY and CDR2 FYNNEI. Trimming pared 6 bases from V and 2 bases from J, leaving 16 bases between. The CDR3 has 16 amino acids. The CDR3 sequence is CASRGGVGATNEKLFF. In DNA form, the CDR3 reads TGTGCCAGCAGGGGAGGGGTCGGGGCGACTAATGAAAAACTGTTTTTT.

V usage is TRBV6-8 and J usage is TRBJ2-3, with 7 bases lining up with TRBD1. The V and J ends lost 5 bases and 2 bases, in that order; junction bases with no gene match: 22. The CDR3 length is 20 residues. Germline V gene lookup returns CDR1 MNHGY and CDR2 SAAAGT. This chain's CDR3 is CASSKRHIWTGEYNTDTQYF. In DNA, the CDR3 is TGTGCCAGCAGTAAACGTCACATTTGGACAGGAGAATACAACACAGATACGCAGTATTTT.